The 22 T cell receptor beta chains presented below share a single source sample, sequenced in a study of identical twins. From the 5' RACE reads, TCRdb called clonotypes with MiXCR, one entry per CDR3 protein. Among hundreds of thousands of distinct CDR3 sequences listed, 20% to 25% were seen once. The same data also contributed to another study, on T cells expressing NK-cell markers.

The source material was CD4+ T cells sorted from blood. These receptors originate from a woman aged 18-30 years in good health.

The V call is TRBV7-8, the J call TRBJ2-7; D gene unclear. This CDR3 contains 13 residues. The V gene lost 2 bases and the J gene lost 4 bases, with 9 bases spanning the gap. Germline values: CDR1 SGHVS, CDR2 FQNEAQ. The CDR3 loop reads CASSLPDRYEQYF. The CDR3 bases are TGTGCCAGCAGCTTACCAGATAGATACGAGCAGTACTTC.

The rearrangement uses TRBV4-2 and TRBJ2-6; TRBD1 or TRBD2 may be the D gene (6 bases each). Germline CDR1 and CDR2: LGHNA and YNFKEQ. V lost 10 bases and J 1 base, leaving 14 bases between the germline ends. The CDR3 has 15 residues. CDR3 loop: CAIGPGASGANVLTF. The CDR3 DNA reads TGTGCCATCGGCCCGGGGGCGTCTGGGGCCAACGTCCTGACTTTC.

This clonotype was detected a few times. V is TRBV6-7 and J is TRBJ2-1, with 7 bases matching TRBD2. TRBV6-7 is an open reading frame, and its role is uncertain. Trimming at V came to 1 base and at J to 0 bases, leaving 6 bases not matched to a gene. CDR3 length equals 17 residues. The CDR3 DNA sequence: TGTGCCAGCAGTTACTGGGAGGGCAGCAGCTCCTACAATGAGCAGTTCTTC. The encoded protein is CASSYWEGSSSYNEQFF.

The V gene is TRBV5-1, the J gene TRBJ2-7, with TRBD1 matching 9 bases. This CDR3 comprises 15 residues. CDR1 and CDR2 (germline): SGHRS, YFSETQ. V gave up 7 bases and J gave up 4 bases; unmatched junction bases: 12. DNA of the CDR3: TGCGCCAGCCGATCCCTCTACAGGGGGCAGTACGAGCAGTACTTC. Its translation is CASRSLYRGQYEQYF.

The chain links TRBV12-3 or TRBV12-4 to TRBJ1-1, with D possibly being TRBD1 (6 bases). This CDR3 is 14 amino acids long. The V gene lost 6 bases and the J gene lost 3 bases, with 14 bases spanning the gap. The CDR3 sequence: CASRGLTGYTEAFF. CDR3 DNA: TGTGCCAGCAGAGGCCTGACAGGTTACACTGAAGCTTTCTTT.

The chain has TRBV20-1 and TRBJ1-4; D gene uncertain. With 3 bases removed from V and 8 bases from J, the gap between germline ends came to 13 bases. The CDR3 extends over 13 amino acids. The germline gives CDR1 DFQATT, CDR2 SNEGSKA (reference sequence). CDR3: CSASSSPGEKLFF. DNA for the CDR3: TGCAGTGCTAGCAGTTCCCCAGGAGAAAAACTGTTTTTT.

J is TRBJ2-3 and V is TRBV20-1; 10 bases map to TRBD2. The V and J ends lost 2 bases and 6 bases, in that order; junction bases with no gene match: 8. The germline CDR1 and CDR2 sequences are DFQATT and SNEGSKA (reference sequence). The CDR3 extends over 15 amino acids. The CDR3 reads CSARYASGSKDTQYF. CDR3 DNA sequence: TGCAGTGCTAGATACGCTAGCGGGAGTAAGGATACGCAGTATTTT.

The gene calls are TRBV9 and TRBJ2-2, with D tentatively TRBD2 (6 bases). Per the germline V gene, CDR1 is SGDLS and CDR2 is YYNGEE. There are 15 residues in the CDR3. Trimming pared 0 bases from V and 4 bases from J, leaving 10 bases between. This CDR3 reads CASSVEVSGTGELFF. CDR3 nucleotide sequence: TGTGCCAGCAGCGTAGAGGTTAGCGGCACCGGGGAGCTGTTTTTT.

The CDR3 DNA is TGCAGTGCTAGAGTGGGCCGACAAGAGACCCAGTACTTC. This encodes CSARVGRQETQYF. V usage is TRBV20-1 and J usage is TRBJ2-5; D is uncertain. The CDR3 has 13 residues. V lost 1 base and J lost 2, with 8 bases in between. Germline CDR1 DFQATT, CDR2 SNEGSKA (reference sequence).

V and J are TRBV5-1 and TRBJ2-2, with D uncertain. This CDR3 spans 13 amino acids. Trimming took off 0 bases at V and 4 bases at J, with 4 bases between the two ends. Germline CDR1 SGHRS, CDR2 YFSETQ. CDR3 sequence: CASSLDVTGELFF. CDR3 in DNA: TGCGCCAGCAGCTTGGATGTCACCGGGGAGCTGTTTTTT.

The table lists this clonotype with a few counts. This sequence joins TRBV6-5 and TRBJ1-6; TRBD1 agrees at 10 bases. Looked up from germline, CDR1 is MNHEY and CDR2 is SVGAGI. The V gene end was trimmed by 0 bases and the J gene end by 9 bases; junction bases not matched to a gene: 8. CDR3 length: 17 residues. The DNA for the CDR3 is TGTGCCAGCAGTTACTCGATCTTGGGACAGGGGAGTTCACCCCTCCACTTT. It translates to CASSYSILGQGSSPLHF.

In its sample, this clonotype was seen a few times. The rearrangement joins TRBV29-1 to TRBJ2-1; D gene ambiguous. Looked up from germline, CDR1 is SQVTM and CDR2 is ANQGSEA. This CDR3 is 14 amino acids long. V was trimmed by 6 bases and J by 0 bases, leaving 12 bases between them. This CDR3 is CSVDSIDSYNEQFF. For the CDR3, the DNA is TGCAGCGTGGATTCTATCGACTCCTACAATGAGCAGTTCTTC.

The genes are TRBV7-8 and TRBJ2-6; no firm D call. Germline V CDR1 and CDR2: SGHVS, FQNEAQ. The CDR3 spans 17 residues. Trimming removed 3 bases at V and 2 bases at J, with 14 bases between. CDR3 nucleotides: TGTGCCAGCAGCTTGAACTTAGTAGGAGCTGGGGCCAACGTCCTGACTTTC. This sequence encodes CASSLNLVGAGANVLTF.

The chain joins TRBV12-3 or TRBV12-4 to TRBJ2-5; D might be TRBD2 (5 bases). The CDR3 has 14 amino acids. V dropped 4 bases and J dropped 7 bases, with 16 bases sitting between them. In DNA, the CDR3 is TGTGCCAGCAGTTACCTTAGTGGAGGCGGGACCCAGTACTTC. It encodes CASSYLSGGGTQYF.

CDR3 residues: CASSQESGNEQFF. CDR3 coding DNA: TGCGCCAGCAGCCAAGAATCCGGCAATGAGCAGTTCTTC. This chain uses TRBV4-3 with TRBJ2-1; D gene ambiguous. The CDR3 is 13 residues long. CDR1 and CDR2 (germline): LGHNA, YSLEER. Trimming left V 0 bases short and J 6 bases short, with 6 bases between.

This clonotype appeared a few times. The genes are TRBV7-2 and TRBJ2-3; D is undetermined. CDR3 length equals 15 residues. Trimming stripped 2 bases from V and 0 bases from J, with 9 bases between. Germline-derived CDR1 and CDR2 are SGHTA and FQGNSA. The DNA for the CDR3 is TGTGCCAGCAGCTTACGCTGGTCTAGCACAGATACGCAGTATTTT. It yields the protein CASSLRWSSTDTQYF.

The CDR3 DNA reads TGCAGCGTGGTTTACAGAAAGTTATACACTGAAGCTTTCTTT. It translates to CSVVYRKLYTEAFF. V usage is TRBV29-1 and J usage is TRBJ1-1; no reliable D call. The CDR3 totals 14 residues. CDR1 and CDR2 from the germline V gene are SQVTM and ANQGSEA. The V end was cut by 6 bases, the J end by 3 bases, with 17 bases between.

As concerns this clonotype: Sequence at one end of the junction differs from germline and may be a read error. The CDR3 region is CASSLGPGTGELFF. In nucleotides, the CDR3 is TGTGCTAGCAGCTTAGGGCCGGGCACCGGGGAGCTGTTTTTT. The genes are TRBV7-7 and TRBJ2-2; D not certain. In germline, CDR1 is SSHAT, CDR2 FNYEAQ (reference sequence). The CDR3 is 14 residues long.

The gene calls are TRBV7-2 and TRBJ1-2; TRBD1 aligns across 11 bases. Germline CDR1 SGHTA, CDR2 FQGNSA. The V and J ends lost 4 bases and 4 bases, in that order; junction bases with no gene match: 5. CDR3 length: 15 amino acids. Here the CDR3 reads CASSYAGTGGYGYTF. The CDR3 DNA reads TGTGCCAGCAGCTATGCCGGGACAGGGGGCTATGGCTACACCTTC.

This clonotype was observed a handful of times. The chain joins TRBV30 to TRBJ2-3; no reliable D call. The CDR3 runs 11 residues. Germline CDR1 and CDR2: GTSNPN and SVGIG (reference sequence). V shed 3 bases and J shed 5 bases, with 6 bases lying between them. The CDR3 spells CAWSIGDTQYF. CDR3 DNA sequence: TGTGCCTGGAGCATAGGAGATACGCAGTATTTT. Together with reference TRBV30 and TRBJ2-3, the CDR3 gives the full variable domain: SQTIHQWPATLVQPVGSPLSLECTVEGTSNPNLYWYRQAAGRGLQLLFYSVGIGQISSEVPQNLSASRPQDRQFILSSKKLLLSDSGFYLCAWSIGDTQYFGPGTRLTVL.

This sequence joins TRBV5-1 and TRBJ2-7; D ambiguous. Germline CDR1 is SGHRS and CDR2 is YFSETQ. Trimming stripped 0 bases from V and 6 bases from J, with 10 bases between. The CDR3 runs 13 residues. CDR3 in DNA: TGCGCCAGCAGCTTGGTTCTAGGAAGCGAGCAGTACTTC. Its protein product is CASSLVLGSEQYF.

This rearrangement joins TRBV6-5 to TRBJ1-6, with D hard to call. The CDR3 covers 15 residues. Germline V gene sequence: CDR1 MNHEY, CDR2 SVGAGI. Between the trimmed V and J ends, which lost 0 bases and 10 bases, there was a span of 13 bases. The CDR3 nucleotides read TGTGCCAGCAGTTACTCGAGGGTATCGAGGTCACCCCTCCACTTT. Amino acids: CASSYSRVSRSPLHF.